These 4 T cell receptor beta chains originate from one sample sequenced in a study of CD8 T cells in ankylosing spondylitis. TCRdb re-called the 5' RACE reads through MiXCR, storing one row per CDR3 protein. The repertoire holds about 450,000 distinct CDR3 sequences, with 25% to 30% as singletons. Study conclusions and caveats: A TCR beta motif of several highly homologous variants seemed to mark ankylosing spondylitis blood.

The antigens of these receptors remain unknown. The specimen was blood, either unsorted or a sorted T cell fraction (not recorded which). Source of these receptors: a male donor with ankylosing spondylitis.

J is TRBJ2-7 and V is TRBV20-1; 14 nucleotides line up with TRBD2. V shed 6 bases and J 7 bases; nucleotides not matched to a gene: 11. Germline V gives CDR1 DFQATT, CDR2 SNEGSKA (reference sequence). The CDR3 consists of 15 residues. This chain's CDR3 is CSALETSGRGWEQYF. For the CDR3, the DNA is TGCAGTGCCCTTGAGACTAGCGGGAGGGGTTGGGAGCAGTACTTC.

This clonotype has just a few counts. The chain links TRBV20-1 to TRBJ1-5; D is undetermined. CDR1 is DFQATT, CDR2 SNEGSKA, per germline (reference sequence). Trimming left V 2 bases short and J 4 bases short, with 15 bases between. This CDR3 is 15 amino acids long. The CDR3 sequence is CSARLSRAPNQPQHF. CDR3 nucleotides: TGCAGTGCTAGACTCTCCCGGGCCCCAAATCAGCCCCAGCATTTT.

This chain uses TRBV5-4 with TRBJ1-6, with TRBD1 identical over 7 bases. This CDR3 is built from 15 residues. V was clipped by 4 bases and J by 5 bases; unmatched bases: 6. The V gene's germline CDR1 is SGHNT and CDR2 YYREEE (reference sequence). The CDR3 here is CASSRNRGDNSPLHF. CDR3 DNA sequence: TGTGCCAGCAGCCGAAACAGGGGAGATAATTCACCCCTCCACTTT. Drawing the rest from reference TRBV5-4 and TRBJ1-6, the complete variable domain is ETGVTQSPTHLIKTRGQQVTLRCSSQSGHNTVSWYQQALGQGPQFIFQYYREEENGRGNFPPRFSGLQFPNYSSELNVNALELDDSALYLCASSRNRGDNSPLHFGNGTRLTVT.

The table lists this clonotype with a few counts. CDR3 DNA: TGCAGTGCTAGGGGTACGCGGGGAGTCAATCAGCCCCAGCATTTT. Translating it yields CSARGTRGVNQPQHF. The chain recombines TRBV20-1 with TRBJ1-5; unclear D gene. The germline gives CDR1 DFQATT, CDR2 SNEGSKA (reference sequence). The CDR3 is made up of 15 amino acids. Trimming removed 3 bases at V and 3 bases at J, with 15 bases between.